The entry below gives a single T cell receptor beta chain sequence along with its context. What it binds is not known. The data are from a study of blood T cells in healthy people across ages. Study-level points and caveats: With naive T cell percentage, TCR beta diversity showed a strong correlation.

The second PCR ran about 6 to 12 cycles with a sample-barcoded 5' primer and J-beta primers. TCRdb processed the 5' RACE reads anew with MiXCR; each CDR3 protein has one entry. The repertoire has fewer than 1,000,000 distinct CDR3 sequences, under 55% of them found once; the top ten carry approximately 19%. The receptor was derived from a man aged 55 to 70 in good health. Sequences were obtained from blood.

CDR3 amino acids: CASSFRTGDRDYGYTF. CDR3 DNA: TGTGCCAGCAGCTTCCGGACAGGGGATAGGGACTATGGCTACACCTTC. V gene TRBV11-3 combines with J gene TRBJ1-2; TRBD1 matches 9 bases. This CDR3 contains 16 residues. Trimming at V came to 3 bases and at J to 3 bases, leaving 8 bases not matched to a gene. Per germline, CDR1 SGHNT and CDR2 YENEEA.